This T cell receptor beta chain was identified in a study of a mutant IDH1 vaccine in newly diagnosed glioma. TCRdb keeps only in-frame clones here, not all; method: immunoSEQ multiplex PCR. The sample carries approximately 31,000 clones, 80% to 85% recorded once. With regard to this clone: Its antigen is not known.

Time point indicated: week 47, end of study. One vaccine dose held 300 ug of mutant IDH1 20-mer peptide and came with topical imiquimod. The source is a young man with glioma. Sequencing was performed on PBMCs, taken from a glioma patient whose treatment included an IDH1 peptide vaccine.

CDR3 sequence: CAWSHNEQFF. The DNA for the CDR3 is TGTGCCTGGAGTCATAATGAGCAGTTCTTC. The rearrangement uses TRBV30 and TRBJ2-1; the D is unclear. CDR1 is GTSNPN, CDR2 SVGIG, per germline (reference sequence). The CDR3 contains 10 residues. Trimming left V 2 bases short and J 7 bases short, with 3 bases between.